These 15 T cell receptor beta chains were sequenced from one sample in a study of blood T cell repertoires in COVID-19. Libraries were prepared by immunoSEQ multiplex PCR; TCRdb keeps only in-frame clonotypes and omits some of them. Among fewer than 150,000 clones listed, 85% were seen once. Input material: peripheral blood. The receptors here all came from a human donor in a cohort sampled during active COVID-19.

The chain has TRBV24-1 and TRBJ2-1; a possible D gene is TRBD2 (7 bases). The CDR3 has 15 residues. Germline values: CDR1 KGHDR, CDR2 SFDVKD. V lost 4 bases to trimming and J lost 2 bases, with 11 bases between them. CDR3 region: CATSDGGGAYNEQFF. The CDR3, as DNA: TGTGCCACCAGTGACGGAGGGGGGGCCTACAATGAGCAGTTCTTC.

This rearrangement joins TRBV6-5 to TRBJ2-5; tentatively, D is TRBD2 (5 bases). This CDR3 spans 12 amino acids. V lost 6 bases, J lost 5 bases, and 10 bases lay in between. CDR1 is MNHEY, CDR2 SVGAGI, per germline. The DNA for the CDR3 is TGTGCCAGCAGCCCCCGAGGGGAGACCCAGTACTTC. Its translation: CASSPRGETQYF.

This chain links TRBV4-3 with TRBJ1-2, with 10 bases lining up with TRBD1. Trimming removed 0 bases from V and 8 bases from J; junction bases left unmatched: 18. Germline lookup yields CDR1 LGHNA and CDR2 YSLEER. The CDR3 sequence is 19 residues long. CDR3 coding DNA: TGCGCCAGCAGCCAAGATACTACTCCGGGACAGGGGTATGCCTGGGGCTACACCTTC. Translating it yields CASSQDTTPGQGYAWGYTF.

This clone was recorded only once. This chain uses TRBV12-5 with TRBJ1-1; D is unclear. This CDR3 region has 15 residues. The V gene lost 5 bases and the J gene lost 8 bases, with 21 bases spanning the gap. Germline CDR1 is LGHNT and CDR2 is FRNRAP. This chain's CDR3 is CASGPQAAPNLEAFF. The DNA for the CDR3 is TGTGCTAGTGGTCCCCAAGCGGCACCCAACCTAGAAGCTTTCTTT.

This clone was counted once. This chain uses TRBV7-2 with TRBJ2-5, with 7 bases that match TRBD2. The length of the CDR3 is 14 residues. Trimming cost V 4 bases and J 5 bases; bases outside gene matches: 7. CDR1 is SGHTA and CDR2 is FQGNSA in the germline V gene. CDR3 sequence: CASSSWGGTETQYF. The CDR3 coding sequence is TGTGCCAGCAGCTCCTGGGGGGGTACGGAGACCCAGTACTTC.

The chain couples TRBV6-5 to TRBJ2-1; D call uncertain. V lost 0 bases, J lost 7 bases, and 13 bases lay in between. In germline, CDR1 is MNHEY, CDR2 SVGAGI. This CDR3 is built from 15 residues. For the CDR3, the DNA is TGTGCCAGCAGTTACTCGGCCGTAACCCAGAATGAGCAGTTCTTC. It yields the protein CASSYSAVTQNEQFF.

This clone occurred a few times. V is TRBV11-3 and J is TRBJ2-7, with D maybe TRBD2 (6 bases). Germline V gene data show CDR1 as SGHNT and CDR2 as YENEEA. V was shortened by 5 bases and J by 3 bases, with 14 bases between the two germline ends. This CDR3 is built from 14 residues. The CDR3 nucleotides are TGTGCCAGCAGCCCCACTCCCGGGGGCTACGAGCAGTACTTC. Translation: CASSPTPGGYEQYF.

A single count supports this clone. This rearrangement joins TRBV2 to TRBJ2-5; D ambiguous. There are 14 residues in the CDR3. CDR1 SNHLY and CDR2 FYNNEI come from the germline V gene. V shed 4 bases and J shed 2 bases, with 11 bases lying between them. Here the CDR3 reads CASSGETKQETQYF. DNA of the CDR3: TGTGCCAGCAGTGGTGAGACAAAACAAGAGACCCAGTACTTC.

Regarding this clone: Other DNA sequences from this sample encode an identical CDR3 as well. The V call is TRBV6-2 or TRBV6-3, the J call TRBJ1-2; no firm D call. CDR3 length equals 13 residues. Trimming took off 0 bases at V and 8 bases at J, with 10 bases between the two ends. The germline gives CDR1 MNHEY, CDR2 SVGEGT. CDR3 DNA sequence: TGTGCCAGCAGTTACTCGAGCGGCCTGGGCTACACCTTC. It is translated as CASSYSSGLGYTF.

The gene calls are TRBV6-2 or TRBV6-3 and TRBJ2-3; 15 bases are shared with TRBD2. In germline, CDR1 is MNHEY, CDR2 SVGEGT. CDR3 size: 17 residues. The junction had 9 bases not matched to a gene; V was cut back by 3 bases and J by 8 bases. The CDR3 loop is CASSYPGLAGGPATQYF. CDR3 DNA: TGTGCCAGCAGTTATCCGGGACTAGCGGGGGGCCCCGCTACGCAGTATTTT.

Regarding this clone: This sample includes further DNA sequences coding for the same CDR3. The chain employs TRBV5-1 and TRBJ2-1; the D gene is possibly TRBD1 (6 bases). The CDR3 extends over 14 amino acids. The germline gives CDR1 SGHRS, CDR2 YFSETQ. Between the trimmed V and J ends, which lost 1 base and 5 bases, there was a span of 10 bases. The DNA for the CDR3 is TGCGCCAGCAGCTTGTTACAGGGAGACAATGAGCAGTTCTTC. Protein sequence: CASSLLQGDNEQFF.

This chain uses TRBV7-2 with TRBJ2-3, with a possible D match to TRBD2 (7 bases). CDR3 length: 15 amino acids. The germline V gene has CDR1 SGHTA and CDR2 FQGNSA. Trimming cost V 1 base and J 4 bases, with 12 bases left between them. CDR3 DNA sequence: TGTGCCAGCAGCTTAGAGGGGGGGCGAGCAGATACGCAGTATTTT. Its translation: CASSLEGGRADTQYF.

The rearrangement uses TRBV10-3 and TRBJ2-7; D not resolved. Germline assignment: CDR1 ENHRY and CDR2 SYGVKD. Trimming took off 7 bases at V and 1 base at J, with 14 bases between the two ends. The CDR3 extends over 14 amino acids. The CDR3 loop reads CAIIADTGSYEQYF. Here the CDR3 DNA reads TGTGCCATCATCGCCGACACCGGTTCCTACGAGCAGTACTTC.

The chain combines TRBV27 with TRBJ2-1, with 9 bases fitting TRBD2. Germline V gene data show CDR1 as MNHEY and CDR2 as SMNVEV (reference sequence). The length of the CDR3 is 15 residues. The V segment lost 6 bases and the J segment 5 bases; nucleotides outside the gene matches: 8. CDR3 sequence reads: CASRSGLAGNNEQFF. CDR3 DNA sequence: TGTGCCAGCAGGTCCGGGCTAGCGGGGAACAATGAGCAGTTCTTC.

The rearrangement links TRBV28 to TRBJ1-2, with D unresolved. Trimming took 6 bases from V and 5 from J, leaving 13 bases between them. Germline V gene data show CDR1 as MDHEN and CDR2 as SYDVKM. The CDR3 sequence is 13 residues long. CDR3 DNA sequence: TGTGCCAGCAGACTCCAGAGGGCGTATGGCTACACCTTC. Translating gives CASRLQRAYGYTF.